Below are 30 T cell receptor beta chains sequenced from a single sample in a study of T cells after yellow fever vaccination. TCRdb analysed the 5' RACE reads with MiXCR anew, one entry per CDR3 protein. The sample includes about 320,000 distinct CDR3 sequences, over 8.5% seen only once; the top ten take 2.5% to 4%. Material: CD4+ T cells sorted from PBMCs, obtained 45 days after the yellow fever booster vaccination. These receptor sequences come from a young man who received the YFV17D yellow fever vaccine.

In its sample, this clonotype was seen a few times. The chain links TRBV7-8 to TRBJ2-7; D perhaps matches TRBD1 (5 bases). The CDR3 totals 13 residues. The V gene lost 1 base and the J gene lost 3 bases, with 7 bases spanning the gap. Per germline, CDR1 SGHVS and CDR2 FQNEAQ. The CDR3 nucleotides are TGTGCCAGCAGCTTAGACAGGTACTACGAGCAGTACGTC. This sequence encodes CASSLDRYYEQYV.

This chain links TRBV10-3 with TRBJ1-5; D gene unclear. This CDR3 is 12 amino acids long. Germline V CDR1 and CDR2: ENHRY, SYGVKD. Trimming stripped 6 bases from V and 4 bases from J, with 7 bases between. DNA of the CDR3: TGTGCCATCAGCCCAACAAATCAGCCCCAGCATTTT. Translating it yields CAISPTNQPQHF.

V gene TRBV29-1 combines with J gene TRBJ2-2, with D maybe TRBD1 (5 bases). Trimming left V 6 bases short and J 3 bases short, with 14 bases between. Germline CDR1 SQVTM, CDR2 ANQGSEA. The CDR3 extends over 14 amino acids. The CDR3 protein is CSVTPQGHTGELFF. The CDR3 nucleotides are TGCAGCGTCACGCCCCAGGGTCACACCGGGGAGCTGTTTTTT.

This clonotype was recorded a few times. The V gene is TRBV5-6, the J gene TRBJ1-5; maybe TRBD1 (6 bases). Germline CDR1 and CDR2: SGHDT and YYEEEE. The CDR3 consists of 14 residues. Trimming shortened V by 1 base and J by 3 bases, and 8 bases separated the two germline ends. In nucleotides, the CDR3 is TGTGCCAGCAGCTTGTGGACAGCCAATCAGCCCCAGCATTTT. Encoded protein: CASSLWTANQPQHF.

The sample holds many counts of this clonotype. The rearrangement uses TRBV9 and TRBJ2-1; 8 nucleotides agree with TRBD2. Germline V lookup: CDR1 SGDLS, CDR2 YYNGEE. The CDR3 loop spans 17 amino acids. With 4 bases clipped from V and 4 bases from J, the junction kept 13 bases outside the gene matches. The CDR3 nucleotides read TGTGCCAGCAGCCCTGGGGCGGCTAGCGGGTCTTACAATGAGCAGTTCTTC. This sequence encodes CASSPGAASGSYNEQFF.

The gene calls are TRBV28 and TRBJ2-7; D is perhaps TRBD2 (6 bases). The CDR3 length is 12 residues. V lost 8 bases, J lost 4 bases, and 12 bases lay in between. Germline CDR1 reads MDHEN; CDR2 reads SYDVKM. The CDR3 DNA sequence: TGTGCCAGCTGCTTGGGAGGTTACGAGCAGTACTTC. This codes for CASCLGGYEQYF.

CDR3 residues: CASSLCDISRTGFFEVQHF. The CDR3 region has the DNA TGTGCCAGCAGTTTGTGTGACATTTCTAGGACAGGGTTTTTTGAGGTCCAGCATTTT. V is TRBV27 and J is TRBJ1-5, with 8 bases matching TRBD1. Germline CDR1 reads MNHEY; CDR2 reads SMNVEV (reference sequence). With V trimmed by 3 bases and J by 12 bases, 25 bases remained unmatched. The CDR3 has 19 residues.

The chain joins TRBV20-1 to TRBJ2-1, with D possibly being TRBD1 (5 bases). Germline V gene sequence: CDR1 DFQATT, CDR2 SNEGSKA (reference sequence). The length of the CDR3 is 14 residues. V was trimmed by 5 bases and J by 0 bases, leaving 11 bases between them. CDR3 in DNA: TGCAGTGCTCCTCCAGGGTACTCCTACAATGAGCAGTTCTTC. This codes for CSAPPGYSYNEQFF.

The sample holds a few counts of this clonotype. V and J are TRBV10-3 and TRBJ1-3; a possible D gene is TRBD1 (5 bases). The CDR3 is 16 residues long. CDR1 ENHRY and CDR2 SYGVKD come from the germline V gene. Trimming removed 1 base from V and 0 bases from J, with 10 bases in between. CDR3 nucleotide sequence: TGTGCCATCAGTGAGTGGGGACGGAGCTCTGGAAACACCATATATTTT. It specifies CAISEWGRSSGNTIYF.

This clonotype was counted only a few times. Here the CDR3 reads CSARYSTDTQYF. CDR3 sequence (DNA): TGCAGTGCTCGCTATTCCACAGATACGCAGTATTTT. The chain links TRBV20-1 to TRBJ2-3, with no clear D. The CDR3 extends over 12 amino acids. V lost 5 bases and J 2 bases, leaving 8 bases between the germline ends. Germline V gives CDR1 DFQATT, CDR2 SNEGSKA (reference sequence).

This clonotype has a count of ten or more. V and J are TRBV29-1 and TRBJ2-2; 8 bases are a match to TRBD1. V trimming: 7 bases; J trimming: 2 bases; junction bases outside the gene matches: 12. Germline CDR1 reads SQVTM; CDR2 reads ANQGSEA. This CDR3 contains 16 residues. The CDR3 DNA reads as TGCAGCGCTGGTCCACCAGGGGGCACTAACACCGGGGAGCTGTTTTTT. Translation: CSAGPPGGTNTGELFF.

This chain uses TRBV5-5 with TRBJ2-7; D gene ambiguous. V was shortened by 2 bases and J by 5 bases, with 5 bases between the two germline ends. Germline V gene sequence: CDR1 SGHKS, CDR2 YYEKEE (reference sequence). This CDR3 has 11 residues. CDR3 sequence: CASSFRDEQYF. CDR3 bases: TGTGCCAGCAGCTTTAGGGACGAGCAGTACTTC.

This clonotype was detected only a few times. The chain uses TRBV14 and TRBJ1-2, with D possibly being TRBD1 (5 bases). Germline-derived CDR1 and CDR2 are SGHDN and FVKESK. V lost 0 bases and J 2 bases, leaving 7 bases between the germline ends. There are 14 residues in the CDR3. This CDR3 is CASSQESGNYGYTF. The CDR3, as DNA: TGTGCCAGCAGCCAAGAATCAGGGAACTATGGCTACACCTTC.

This clonotype was counted a few times. This chain joins TRBV6-2 or TRBV6-3 and TRBJ2-7, with 10 bases fitting TRBD2. This CDR3 spans 17 amino acids. Germline V gene lookup returns CDR1 MNHEY and CDR2 SVGEGT. V lost 4 bases, J lost 1 base, and 10 bases stayed unmatched. CDR3 region: CASSSYSSGGPSYEQYV. The CDR3 coding sequence is TGTGCCAGCAGTTCCTATAGTAGCGGGGGGCCTTCCTACGAGCAGTACGTC.

There are a few counts of this clonotype. V gene TRBV7-9 combines with J gene TRBJ1-1; D remains ambiguous. Germline V lookup: CDR1 SEHNR, CDR2 FQNEAQ (reference sequence). The V gene lost 4 bases and the J gene lost 1 base, with 10 bases spanning the gap. The CDR3 sequence is 14 residues long. CDR3 loop: CASSSNSGNTEAFF. DNA of the CDR3: TGTGCCAGCAGCTCTAATTCGGGGAACACTGAAGCTTTCTTT.

This clonotype was observed a handful of times. This rearrangement joins TRBV6-6 to TRBJ1-4; 8 nucleotides line up with TRBD1. Unmatched junction bases numbered 5, after V lost 10 bases and J lost 7 bases. CDR1 and CDR2 (germline): MNHNY, SVGAGI (reference sequence). The CDR3 sequence is 12 residues long. CDR3 coding DNA: TGTGCCACCGGACAGGGAGTTGAAAAACTGTTTTTT. Translation: CATGQGVEKLFF.

The chain employs TRBV7-8 and TRBJ2-5, with D perhaps assigned TRBD1 or TRBD2 (6 bases each). Germline values: CDR1 SGHVS, CDR2 FQNEAQ. V was cut by 1 base and J by 4 bases, with 22 bases left in between. The CDR3 is made up of 18 amino acids. In DNA, the CDR3 is TGTGCCAGCAGCTTAGGTCACCCCCGGGGGCGTCAAGGAGAGACCCAGTACTTC. Residues: CASSLGHPRGRQGETQYF.

This chain joins TRBV11-2 and TRBJ2-5; D possibly uses TRBD1 or TRBD2 (5 bases each). CDR1 SGHAT and CDR2 FQNNGV come from the germline V gene. CDR3 length: 14 amino acids. The ends were cut back, 5 bases at V and 1 base at J, with 11 bases in the middle. The CDR3 protein is CASSTGTLQETQYF. Written as DNA, the CDR3 is TGTGCCAGCAGCACCGGGACCCTCCAAGAGACCCAGTACTTC.

The rearrangement uses TRBV12-3 or TRBV12-4 and TRBJ1-3; 8 nucleotides line up with TRBD1. The CDR3 totals 14 residues. V shed 4 bases, J shed 5 bases, and the junction held 4 bases outside the gene matches. The CDR3: CASSWTGNRNTIYF. The CDR3 DNA reads TGTGCCAGCAGTTGGACAGGGAATCGAAACACCATATATTTT.

The genes are TRBV5-1 and TRBJ2-2, with D perhaps given as TRBD1 or TRBD2 (6 bases each). This CDR3 contains 17 residues. Between the trimmed V and J ends, which lost 4 bases and 1 base, there was a span of 17 bases. Germline lookup yields CDR1 SGHRS and CDR2 YFSETQ. CDR3 region: CASSAGQGKGNTGELFF. The CDR3 DNA reads as TGCGCCAGCAGCGCGGGACAAGGAAAGGGGAACACCGGGGAGCTGTTTTTT.

This clonotype was seen repeatedly, ten times or more. The chain recombines TRBV19 with TRBJ1-2; no definite D call. CDR3 length: 12 residues. CDR1 is LNHDA, CDR2 SQIVND, per germline (reference sequence). The V and J ends lost 3 bases and 7 bases respectively, with 9 bases between them. The CDR3 protein is CASSIERVGYTF. The DNA for the CDR3 is TGTGCCAGTAGTATCGAAAGGGTTGGCTACACCTTC.

J is TRBJ1-2 and V is TRBV12-3 or TRBV12-4; perhaps TRBD1 as D (6 bases). V was shortened by 5 bases and J by 8 bases, with 18 bases between the two germline ends. The CDR3 is made up of 14 amino acids. The CDR3 nucleotides read TGTGCCAGCAGTGGAACAGGGAAAGGATGGGGCTACACCTTC. Amino acids: CASSGTGKGWGYTF.

This chain connects TRBV29-1 to TRBJ1-1; maybe TRBD1 (6 bases). CDR3 size: 14 residues. Trimming removed 7 bases from V and 6 bases from J, with 21 bases in between. CDR1 and CDR2 (germline): SQVTM, ANQGSEA. The CDR3 DNA sequence: TGCAGCGGCCTGCCGGGGGGGGCCGGGCCTGAAGCTTTCTTT. Translation: CSGLPGGAGPEAFF.

This chain joins TRBV24-1 and TRBJ1-2; D gene unclear. Germline V gene sequence: CDR1 KGHDR, CDR2 SFDVKD. The CDR3 extends over 12 amino acids. V was trimmed by 4 bases and J by 6 bases, leaving 8 bases between them. CDR3 DNA: TGTGCCACCAGTGACTCTCGAGATGGCTACACCTTC. Protein: CATSDSRDGYTF.

This clonotype appeared a few times. The J gene is TRBJ1-5, the V gene TRBV3-1; a weak D match, TRBD1 (5 bases). Germline CDR1 LGHDT, CDR2 YNNKEL (reference sequence). The ends were cut back, 1 base at V and 0 bases at J, with 7 bases in the middle. The length of the CDR3 is 15 residues. CDR3 sequence (DNA): TGTGCCAGCAGCCAAGGGGGGGATAGCAATCAGCCCCAGCATTTT. The encoded protein is CASSQGGDSNQPQHF.

V is TRBV7-9 and J is TRBJ2-7, with 11 bases fitting TRBD1. V lost 3 bases to trimming and J lost 7 bases; unmatched junction nucleotides: 5. Germline CDR1 SEHNR, CDR2 FQNEAQ (reference sequence). The CDR3 loop spans 14 amino acids. The CDR3 region is CASSFGQGAREQYF. CDR3 nucleotides: TGTGCCAGCAGCTTCGGACAGGGGGCGAGAGAGCAGTACTTC.

V gene TRBV28 combines with J gene TRBJ2-3, with 9 positions matching TRBD2. V shed 7 bases and J 8 bases; nucleotides not matched to a gene: 13. Germline CDR1 MDHEN, CDR2 SYDVKM. The CDR3 has 15 residues. CDR3 nucleotides: TGTGCCAGCATCCCCCGGCGGGGGGGCGGGGGTACGCAGTATTTT. Translated: CASIPRRGGGGTQYF. The entire variable domain, with the rest obtained from reference TRBV28 and TRBJ2-3, is as follows: DVKVTQSSRYLVKRTGEKVFLECVQDMDHENMFWYRQDPGLGLRLIYFSYDVKMKEKGDIPEGYSVSREKKERFSLILESASTNQTSMYLCASIPRRGGGGTQYFGPGTRLTVL.

This clonotype came up a few times. V and J are TRBV7-2 and TRBJ2-1; 7 bases line up with TRBD1. With 3 bases clipped from V and 2 bases from J, the junction kept 1 base outside the gene matches. Germline-derived CDR1 and CDR2 are SGHTA and FQGNSA. This CDR3 comprises 14 residues. The CDR3 spells CASSFDRAYNEQFF. The DNA for the CDR3 is TGTGCCAGCAGCTTTGACAGGGCCTACAATGAGCAGTTCTTC.

This chain connects TRBV9 to TRBJ2-3; perhaps TRBD2 as D (6 bases). CDR1 is SGDLS, CDR2 YYNGEE, per germline. This CDR3 has 14 amino acids. V gave up 3 bases and J gave up 1 base, with 9 bases separating them. This chain's CDR3 is CASSDLAGTDTQYF. The DNA for the CDR3 is TGTGCCAGCAGCGACTTAGCGGGCACAGATACGCAGTATTTT.

The sample holds a few counts of this clonotype. The rearrangement uses TRBV5-1 and TRBJ1-1; unclear D gene. The CDR3 is 14 residues long. Germline V gives CDR1 SGHRS, CDR2 YFSETQ. V was cut by 4 bases and J by 3 bases, with 13 bases left in between. CDR3 sequence reads: CASSGNGRYTEAFF. The CDR3 DNA is TGCGCCAGCAGCGGAAACGGGAGGTACACTGAAGCTTTCTTT.